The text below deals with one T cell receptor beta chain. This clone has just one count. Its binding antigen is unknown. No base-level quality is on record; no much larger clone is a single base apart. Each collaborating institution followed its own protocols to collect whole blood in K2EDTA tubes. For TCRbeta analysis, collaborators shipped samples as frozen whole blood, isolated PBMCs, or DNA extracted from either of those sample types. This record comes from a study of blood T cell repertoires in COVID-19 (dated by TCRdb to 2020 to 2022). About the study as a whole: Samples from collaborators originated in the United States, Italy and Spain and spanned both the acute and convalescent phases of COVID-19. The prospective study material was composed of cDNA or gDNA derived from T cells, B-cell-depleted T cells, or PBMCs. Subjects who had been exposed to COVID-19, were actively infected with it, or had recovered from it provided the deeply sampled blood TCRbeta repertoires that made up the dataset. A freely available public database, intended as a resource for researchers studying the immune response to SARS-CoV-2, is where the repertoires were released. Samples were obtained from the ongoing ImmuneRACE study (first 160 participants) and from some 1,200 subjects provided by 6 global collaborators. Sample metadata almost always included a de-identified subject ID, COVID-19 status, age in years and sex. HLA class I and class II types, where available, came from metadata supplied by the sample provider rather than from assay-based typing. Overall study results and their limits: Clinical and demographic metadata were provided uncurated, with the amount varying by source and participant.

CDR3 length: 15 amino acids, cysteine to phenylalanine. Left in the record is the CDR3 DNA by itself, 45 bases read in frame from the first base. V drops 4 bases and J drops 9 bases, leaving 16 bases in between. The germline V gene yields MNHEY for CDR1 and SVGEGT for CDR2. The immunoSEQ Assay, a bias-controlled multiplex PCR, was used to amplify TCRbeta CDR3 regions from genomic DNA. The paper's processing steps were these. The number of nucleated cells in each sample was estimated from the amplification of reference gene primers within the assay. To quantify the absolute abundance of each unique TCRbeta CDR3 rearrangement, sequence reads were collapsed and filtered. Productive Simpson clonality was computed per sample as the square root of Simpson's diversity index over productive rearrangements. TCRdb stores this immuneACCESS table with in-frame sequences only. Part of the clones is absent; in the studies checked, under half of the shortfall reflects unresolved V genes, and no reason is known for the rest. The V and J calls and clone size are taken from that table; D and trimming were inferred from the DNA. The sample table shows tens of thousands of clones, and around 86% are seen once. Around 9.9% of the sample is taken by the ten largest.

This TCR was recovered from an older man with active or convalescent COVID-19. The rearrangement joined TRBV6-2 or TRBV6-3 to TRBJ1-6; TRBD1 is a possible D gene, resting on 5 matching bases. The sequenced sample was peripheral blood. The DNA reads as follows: TGTGCCAGCAGTTCGGCGACAGAGGATCTTTCACCCCTCCACTTT. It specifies CASSSATEDLSPLHF.